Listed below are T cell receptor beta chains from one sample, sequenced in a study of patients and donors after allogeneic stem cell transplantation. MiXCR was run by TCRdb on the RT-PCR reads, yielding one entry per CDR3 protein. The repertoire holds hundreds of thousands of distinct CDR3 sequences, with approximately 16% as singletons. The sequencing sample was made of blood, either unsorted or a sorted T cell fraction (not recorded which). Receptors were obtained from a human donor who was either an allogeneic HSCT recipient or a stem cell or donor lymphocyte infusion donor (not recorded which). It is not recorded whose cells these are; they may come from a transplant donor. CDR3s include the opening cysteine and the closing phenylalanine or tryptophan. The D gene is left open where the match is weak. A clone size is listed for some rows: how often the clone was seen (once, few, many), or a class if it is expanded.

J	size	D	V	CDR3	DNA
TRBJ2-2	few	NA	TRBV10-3	CAISEWRPKNPTGELFF	TGTGCCATCAGTGAGTGGAGACCAAAAAATCCGACCGGGGAGCTGTTTTTT
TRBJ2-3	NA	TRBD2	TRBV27	CASSYRRLAGSTDTQYF	TGTGCCAGCAGTTACCGTCGCCTAGCGGGGAGCACAGATACGCAGTATTTT
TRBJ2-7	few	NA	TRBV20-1	CSASPITGQSYEQYF	TGCAGTGCTAGCCCCATAACAGGGCAATCCTACGAGCAGTACTTC
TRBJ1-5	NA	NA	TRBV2	CASSGLSNQPQHF	TGTGCCAGCAGCGGACTGTCCAATCAGCCCCAGCATTTT
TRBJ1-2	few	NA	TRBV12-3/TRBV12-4	CASSIKGYGYTF	TGTGCCAGCAGCATAAAGGGCTATGGCTACACCTTC
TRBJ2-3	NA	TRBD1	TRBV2	CASMRQGPSTDTQYF	TGTGCCAGCATGAGACAGGGGCCAAGCACAGATACGCAGTATTTT
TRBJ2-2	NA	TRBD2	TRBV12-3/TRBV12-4	CASSFAPGGATGELFF	TGTGCCAGCAGTTTTGCCCCGGGGGGAGCAACCGGGGAGCTGTTTTTT
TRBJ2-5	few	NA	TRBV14	CASSRSQRETQYF	TGTGCCAGCAGCCGTTCCCAGCGTGAGACCCAGTACTTC
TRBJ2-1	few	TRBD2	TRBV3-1	CASSQEWKRGPKYEQFF	TGTGCCAGCAGCCAAGAGTGGAAGCGGGGGCCCAAGTATGAGCAGTTCTTC
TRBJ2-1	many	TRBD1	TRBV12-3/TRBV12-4	CASRRDRTYNEQFF	TGTGCCAGCAGACGGGACAGAACGTACAATGAGCAGTTCTTC
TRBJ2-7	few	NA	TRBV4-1	CASSQDGGMSYEQYF	TGCGCCAGCAGCCAAGATGGCGGGATGAGCTACGAGCAGTACTTC
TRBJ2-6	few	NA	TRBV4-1	CASSQVLPGPGSGANVLTF	TGCGCCAGCAGCCAAGTATTACCAGGCCCTGGCTCTGGGGCCAACGTCCTGACTTTC
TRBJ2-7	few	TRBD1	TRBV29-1	CSVEERGTGESSYEQYF	TGCAGCGTTGAAGAAAGGGGGACAGGGGAAAGTTCCTACGAGCAGTACTTC
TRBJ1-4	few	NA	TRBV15	CATSRDLAQGDLRREKLFF	TGTGCCACCAGCAGAGATCTTGCACAAGGGGACCTTCGACGGGAAAAACTGTTTTTT
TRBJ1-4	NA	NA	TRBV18	CASSPLGGASNEKLFF	TGTGCCAGCTCCCCCTTAGGCGGGGCTTCGAATGAAAAACTGTTTTTT
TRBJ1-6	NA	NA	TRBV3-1	CASSDKSRQNSPLHF	TGTGCCAGCAGCGATAAATCCAGACAGAATTCACCCCTCCACTTT
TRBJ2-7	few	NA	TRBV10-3	CAIQTESYEQYF	TGTGCCATCCAGACAGAAAGCTACGAGCAGTACTTC
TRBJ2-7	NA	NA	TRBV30	CAWARVGNSYEQYF	TGTGCCTGGGCCCGGGTTGGCAACTCCTACGAGCAGTACTTC
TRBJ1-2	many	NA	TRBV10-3	CAIRRTDNNYGYTF	TGTGCCATCAGGAGGACAGACAATAACTATGGCTACACCTTC
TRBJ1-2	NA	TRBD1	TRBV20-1	CSATRGDRGQRGYTF	TGCAGTGCGACAAGGGGGGACAGGGGGCAGCGGGGCTACACCTTC
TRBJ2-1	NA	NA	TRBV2	CASSGGSYNEQFF	TGTGCCAGCAGCGGGGGCTCCTACAATGAGCAGTTCTTC
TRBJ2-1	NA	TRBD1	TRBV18	CASSARDRVYNEQFF	TGTGCCAGCTCGGCCCGGGACAGGGTATACAATGAGCAGTTCTTC
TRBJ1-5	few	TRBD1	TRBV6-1	CASSQQGVNQPQHF	TGTGCCAGCAGTCAACAGGGGGTCAATCAGCCCCAGCATTTT
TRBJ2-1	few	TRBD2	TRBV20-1	CSASIVAGAYNEQFF	TGCAGTGCTAGTATTGTAGCGGGGGCCTACAATGAGCAGTTCTTC
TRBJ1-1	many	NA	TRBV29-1	CSVEGLRNTEAFF	TGCAGCGTTGAAGGACTGAGGAACACTGAAGCTTTCTTT
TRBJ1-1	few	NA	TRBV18	CASSPSPSSNTEAFF	TGTGCCAGCTCACCCTCCCCCTCCTCGAACACTGAAGCTTTCTTT
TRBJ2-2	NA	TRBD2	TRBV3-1	CASSQSLAGDWLAGELFF	TGTGCCAGCAGCCAGAGCCTAGCGGGAGATTGGTTGGCCGGGGAGCTGTTTTTT
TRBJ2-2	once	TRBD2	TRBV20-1	CSARVAGAHTGELFF	TGCAGTGCTAGGGTAGCGGGAGCCCACACCGGGGAGCTGTTTTTT
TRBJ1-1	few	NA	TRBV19	CASSIVRGSFLNTEAFF	TGTGCCAGTAGTATAGTCCGGGGCAGCTTTCTGAACACTGAAGCTTTCTTT
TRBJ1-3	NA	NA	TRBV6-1	CASARQPVGNTIYF	TGTGCCAGCGCTAGACAGCCGGTCGGAAACACCATATATTTT
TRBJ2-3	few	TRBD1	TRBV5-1	CASSTEQGKADTQYF	TGCGCCAGCAGCACTGAACAGGGGAAGGCAGATACGCAGTATTTT
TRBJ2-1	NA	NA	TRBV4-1	CASSLAVAAHDNEQFF	TGCGCCAGCAGCCTCGCGGTGGCTGCGCATGACAATGAGCAGTTCTTC
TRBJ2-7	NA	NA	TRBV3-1	CASSQFSYEQYF	TGTGCCAGCAGCCAGTTCTCCTACGAGCAGTACTTC
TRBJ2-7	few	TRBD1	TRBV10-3	CAIMGTAEQYF	TGTGCCATTATGGGGACAGCAGAGCAGTACTTC
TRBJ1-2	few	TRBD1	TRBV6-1	CASFPALQGRDGYTF	TGTGCCAGCTTTCCGGCCTTACAGGGGCGCGATGGCTACACCTTC
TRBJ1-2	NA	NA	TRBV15	CATSRDRRVGLGGYTF	TGTGCCACCAGCAGAGATCGTCGTGTAGGACTCGGTGGCTACACCTTC
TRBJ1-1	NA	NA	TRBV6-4	CASSNRNRDTEAFF	TGTGCCAGCAGCAACAGGAACAGGGACACTGAAGCTTTCTTT
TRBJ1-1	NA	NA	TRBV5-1	CASSWAGTWPVEAFF	TGCGCCAGCAGCTGGGCCGGGACATGGCCCGTCGAAGCTTTCTTT
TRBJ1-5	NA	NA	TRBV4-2	CASSQDKGTVSNQPQHF	TGTGCCAGCAGCCAAGATAAGGGGACGGTTAGCAATCAGCCCCAGCATTTT
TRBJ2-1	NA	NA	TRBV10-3	CAISPGGPMDNEQFF	TGTGCCATCAGCCCGGGCGGACCGATGGACAATGAGCAGTTCTTC
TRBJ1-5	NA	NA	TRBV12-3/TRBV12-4	CASSLHGQPQHF	TGTGCCAGCAGTTTACACGGTCAGCCCCAGCATTTT